This passage covers 5 T cell receptor beta chains from one sample sequenced in a study of blood T cells in healthy people across ages (dated by TCRdb to between 2015 and 2016). Library method: 5' RACE. Sequencing was carried out with an Illumina HiSeq 2500. A second roughly 6 to 12 cycle PCR used a sample-barcoded 5' primer and a J-beta primer mix. TCRdb passed the public sequencing reads through fastp at Q25 and MiXCR, retaining productive beta sequences. Rows matching on CDR3 protein sequence are summarized as one entry with the most common DNA and genes. For this sample the table gives approximately 800,000 distinct CDR3 sequences, of which under 30% were detected only once. The ten largest clones capture around 2.9% of the sample. These data were also reused for a study on T cells of mothers and their children.

Sequencing was carried out using blood. The origin of the receptors is a boy between 5 and 17 years old in good health.

This clonotype came up a few times. The chain carries TRBV29-1 and TRBJ1-1, with D possibly matching TRBD1 (6 bases). The CDR3 sequence is 12 residues long. The V and J ends lost 6 bases and 7 bases respectively, with 15 bases between them. Germline loops: CDR1 SQVTM, CDR2 ANQGSEA. The CDR3 DNA follows: TGCAGCGTAGGACAGTTTTTGGGTGAAGCTTTCTTT. It specifies CSVGQFLGEAFF.

The chain combines TRBV6-4 with TRBJ2-3; D ambiguous. The germline CDR1 and CDR2 sequences are MRHNA and SNTAGT. The germline V and J ends were trimmed by 6 bases and 2 bases, with 12 bases remaining between them. The CDR3 is made up of 14 amino acids. The CDR3 sequence: CASRLASNTDTQYF. As DNA, the CDR3 is TGTGCCAGCAGGCTGGCGAGCAACACAGATACGCAGTATTTT.

This clonotype was seen a handful of times. The rearrangement uses TRBV27 and TRBJ1-1; the match to TRBD1 covers 8 bases. This CDR3 is built from 14 residues. The ends lost 5 bases at V and 2 bases at J; junction bases unmatched: 4. CDR1 and CDR2 (germline): MNHEY, SMNVEV (reference sequence). In DNA, the CDR3 is TGTGCCAGCAGTATGACAGGGGTTAACACTGAAGCTTTCTTT. Protein product: CASSMTGVNTEAFF.

The chain is built from TRBV2 and TRBJ2-7; 7 bases fit TRBD1. The CDR3 has 13 amino acids. CDR1 and CDR2 from the germline V gene are SNHLY and FYNNEI. With 4 bases clipped from V and 10 bases from J, the junction kept 10 bases outside the gene matches. The CDR3 sequence: CASSGRPTGYQYF. CDR3 nucleotides: TGTGCCAGCAGTGGCCGGCCGACAGGGTACCAGTACTTC.

This clonotype occurred a few times. The V call is TRBV29-1, the J call TRBJ1-2; possibly TRBD1 for D (5 bases). The CDR3 spans 13 residues. The germline V gene encodes CDR1 SQVTM and CDR2 ANQGSEA. Trimming took 0 bases from V and 8 from J, leaving 13 bases between them. This CDR3 reads CSVEDPGTRGYTF. DNA for the CDR3: TGCAGCGTTGAAGATCCCGGGACTAGGGGCTACACCTTC. Variable domain in full (rest from reference TRBV29-1 and TRBJ1-2): SAVISQKPSRDICQRGTSLTIQCQVDSQVTMMFWYRQQPGQSLTLIATANQGSEATYESGFVIDKFPISRPNLTFSTLTVSNMSPEDSSIYLCSVEDPGTRGYTFGSGTRLTVV.